The rows below give T cell receptor beta chains drawn from one sample of a study of blood T cell repertoires in COVID-19. Clones were sequenced by immunoSEQ multiplex PCR, and TCRdb holds only the in-frame ones, with some missing. The profile shows approximately 86,000 clones, 85% of them singletons. The sequenced sample consisted of peripheral blood. These receptor sequences come from a man aged 50-59 years with acute or convalescent COVID-19. Both conserved end residues are part of each CDR3. The D gene is left open where the match is weak. Where a row states a size, it is once, few, many or the class of an expanded clone; other rows omit it.

15	TRBJ2-3	TRBV9	NA	few	CASSVAAGGTDTQYF	TGTGCCAGCAGCGTAGCAGCGGGTGGCACAGATACGCAGTATTTT
15	TRBJ2-7	TRBV4-2	TRBD1	NA	CASSPYQGQEYEQYF	TGTGCCAGCAGCCCCTACCAGGGACAGGAGTACGAGCAGTACTTC
14	TRBJ1-3	TRBV5-1	NA	NA	CASSPGQSGNTIYF	TGCGCCAGCAGCCCGGGACAATCTGGAAACACCATATATTTT
13	TRBJ1-1	TRBV7-3	NA	NA	CASSSWTDTEAFF	TGTGCCAGCAGCTCGTGGACAGACACTGAAGCTTTCTTT
14	TRBJ1-3	TRBV5-6	NA	NA	CASSTGSSGNTIYF	TGTGCCAGCAGTACAGGCAGCTCTGGAAACACCATATATTTT
12	TRBJ1-1	TRBV11-3	TRBD1	NA	CASSFGDSEAFF	TGTGCCAGCAGCTTCGGGGACAGTGAAGCTTTCTTT
14	TRBJ1-5	TRBV27	TRBD1	NA	CASSGQDSNQPQHF	TGTGCCAGCAGTGGACAGGATAGCAATCAGCCCCAGCATTTT
11	TRBJ2-4	TRBV11-2	NA	NA	CASSLGEEAYF	TGTGCCAGCAGCTTAGGGGAGGAGGCGTACTTC
11	TRBJ1-1	TRBV10-2	NA	NA	CASSGGSEAFF	TGCGCCAGCAGTGGCGGCAGTGAAGCTTTCTTT
14	TRBJ2-1	TRBV27	TRBD2	NA	CASSSLAGAEEQFF	TGTGCCAGCAGTTCTCTAGCGGGAGCCGAGGAGCAGTTCTTC
17	TRBJ2-7	TRBV7-2	TRBD2	NA	CASSRTFLAGGPLEQYF	TGTGCCAGCAGCCGTACCTTTCTAGCGGGGGGGCCCCTCGAGCAGTACTTC
19	TRBJ1-1	TRBV19	TRBD1	once	CASSTFLPQGANRNTEAFF	TGTGCCAGTAGTACCTTCCTTCCCCAGGGGGCGAATAGGAACACTGAAGCTTTCTTT
14	TRBJ1-6	TRBV2	NA	few	CASREQDYNSPLHF	TGTGCCAGCAGGGAACAGGATTATAATTCACCCCTCCACTTT
15	TRBJ2-3	TRBV27	TRBD1	NA	CASSTGQGDADTQYF	TGTGCCAGCAGTACGGGACAGGGAGACGCAGATACGCAGTATTTT
14	TRBJ1-2	TRBV6-6	TRBD1	NA	CASKPGQLNYGYTF	TGTGCCAGCAAGCCGGGACAGTTAAACTATGGCTACACCTTC
14	TRBJ2-5	TRBV6-1	TRBD2	NA	CASSERELRETQYF	TGTGCCAGCAGTGAGCGGGAGTTGAGGGAGACCCAGTACTTC
15	TRBJ2-3	TRBV7-9	NA	NA	CASSHDSLGTDTQYF	TGTGCCAGCAGCCATGACAGTTTGGGCACAGATACGCAGTATTTT
13	TRBJ2-7	TRBV19	NA	NA	CASSMEGRYEQYF	TGTGCCAGTAGTATGGAGGGCCGATACGAGCAGTACTTC
16	TRBJ1-5	TRBV28	NA	NA	CASITAGFDSNQPQHF	TGTGCCAGCATCACGGCGGGGTTTGATAGCAATCAGCCCCAGCATTTT
15	TRBJ2-7	TRBV19	TRBD1	NA	CASSTGQGASYEQYF	TGTGCCAGTAGTACCGGACAGGGGGCATCCTACGAGCAGTACTTC
16	TRBJ2-1	TRBV28	TRBD2	NA	CASPPAGGRNYNEQFF	TGTGCCAGCCCTCCCGCCGGCGGGAGGAATTACAATGAGCAGTTCTTC
15	TRBJ2-5	TRBV15	TRBD1	once	CATSREGQGLETQYF	TGTGCCACCAGCAGAGAGGGACAGGGATTAGAGACCCAGTACTTC
14	TRBJ2-5	TRBV4-3	NA	NA	CASSQDQVQETQYF	TGCGCCAGCAGCCAAGATCAGGTCCAAGAGACCCAGTACTTC
15	TRBJ1-5	TRBV5-1	TRBD1	NA	CASSPGQGAYQPQHF	TGCGCCAGCAGCCCGGGACAGGGGGCCTATCAGCCCCAGCATTTT
16	TRBJ1-2	TRBV7-2	TRBD1	NA	CASSLARTGGDYGYTF	TGTGCCAGCAGCTTAGCCAGGACAGGGGGCGACTATGGCTACACCTTC
13	TRBJ1-1	TRBV30	NA	once	CAWILEGGTEAFF	TGTGCCTGGATCCTCGAGGGGGGGACTGAAGCTTTCTTT
13	TRBJ2-3	TRBV12-3/TRBV12-4	TRBD1	NA	CASSLDREDTQYF	TGTGCCAGCAGTTTGGACAGGGAGGATACGCAGTATTTT
17	TRBJ2-2	TRBV7-2	TRBD2	once	CASSSIRGGGDTGELFF	TGTGCCAGCAGCTCTATCCGGGGGGGCGGTGACACCGGGGAGCTGTTTTTT
15	TRBJ1-1	TRBV21-1	NA	NA	CASSSMGPRGTEAFF	TGTGCCAGCAGCAGCATGGGCCCCCGGGGCACTGAAGCTTTCTTT
16	TRBJ2-1	TRBV18	NA	NA	CASSPPEGSSYNEQFF	TGTGCCAGCTCACCACCGGAGGGTTCCTCCTACAATGAGCAGTTCTTC
15	TRBJ2-1	TRBV6-5	TRBD2	NA	CASSNSGRGHNEQFF	TGTGCCAGCAGCAACTCGGGGAGGGGACACAATGAGCAGTTCTTC
16	TRBJ2-2	TRBV10-2	NA	NA	CASSHLGGVNTGELFF	TGCGCCAGCAGCCACCTTGGAGGGGTGAACACCGGGGAGCTGTTTTTT
15	TRBJ2-1	TRBV28	TRBD1	few	CASSGAGTGFDEQFF	TGTGCCAGCAGCGGCGCCGGGACAGGGTTCGATGAGCAGTTCTTC
18	TRBJ2-1	TRBV7-2	TRBD1	NA	CASSLVAGQGALWNEQFF	TGTGCCAGCAGCTTAGTGGCGGGACAGGGGGCCCTCTGGAATGAGCAGTTCTTC
15	TRBJ2-1	TRBV4-3	TRBD2	NA	CASSQGLAEHNEQFF	TGCGCCAGCAGCCAAGGACTAGCGGAACACAATGAGCAGTTCTTC
14	TRBJ1-5	TRBV30	TRBD1	NA	CAWRETGGGQPQHF	TGTGCCTGGAGAGAAACAGGGGGCGGGCAGCCCCAGCATTTT
14	TRBJ2-1	TRBV19	NA	NA	CASSEGGGYNEQFF	TGTGCCAGTAGTGAGGGCGGAGGCTACAATGAGCAGTTCTTC
16	TRBJ2-1	TRBV4-1	NA	NA	CASSQPTSLTYNEQFF	TGCGCCAGCAGCCAACCAACTAGTTTGACCTACAATGAGCAGTTCTTC
16	TRBJ2-1	TRBV18	TRBD2	NA	CASSSTGTSGNNEQFF	TGTGCCAGCTCATCAACCGGGACTAGCGGGAACAATGAGCAGTTCTTC
12	TRBJ1-1	TRBV29-1	NA	NA	CSVDGGWTEAFF	TGCAGCGTTGATGGGGGGTGGACTGAAGCTTTCTTT
13	TRBJ1-2	TRBV6-1	NA	NA	CASSERGAGGYTF	TGTGCCAGCAGTGAGCGGGGGGCTGGTGGCTACACCTTC
13	TRBJ2-3	TRBV10-1	NA	NA	CASSASHTDTQYF	TGCGCCAGCAGTGCGTCCCACACAGATACGCAGTATTTT
14	TRBJ2-7	TRBV9	TRBD1	few	CASSVGTGNYEQYF	TGTGCCAGCAGCGTCGGGACAGGGAACTACGAGCAGTACTTC
14	TRBJ2-1	TRBV6-6	TRBD2	NA	CASLAGIQNNEQFF	TGTGCCAGCTTAGCGGGCATACAGAACAATGAGCAGTTCTTC
14	TRBJ2-7	TRBV15	NA	once	CATSPTRQTYEQYF	TGTGCCACCAGCCCTACTCGACAGACCTACGAGCAGTACTTC
16	TRBJ1-4	TRBV6-5	TRBD1	NA	CASSYGTGKMDEKLFF	TGTGCCAGCAGTTATGGGACAGGGAAAATGGATGAAAAACTGTTTTTT